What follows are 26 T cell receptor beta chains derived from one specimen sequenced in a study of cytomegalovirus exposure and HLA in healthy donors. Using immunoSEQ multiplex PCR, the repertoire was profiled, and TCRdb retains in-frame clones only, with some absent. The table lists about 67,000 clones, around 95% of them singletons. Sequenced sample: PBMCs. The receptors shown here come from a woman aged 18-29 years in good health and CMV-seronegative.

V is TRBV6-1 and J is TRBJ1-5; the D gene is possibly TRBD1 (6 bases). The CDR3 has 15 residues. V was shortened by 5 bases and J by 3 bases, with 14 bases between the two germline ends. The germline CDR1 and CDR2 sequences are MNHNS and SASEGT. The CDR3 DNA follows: TGTGCCAGCAGTACCCAACAGGGCATCAATCAGCCCCAGCATTTT. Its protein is CASSTQQGINQPQHF.

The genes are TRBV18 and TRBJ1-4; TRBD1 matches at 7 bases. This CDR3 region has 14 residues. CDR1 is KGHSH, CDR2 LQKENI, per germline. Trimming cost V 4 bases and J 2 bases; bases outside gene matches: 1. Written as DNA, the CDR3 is TGTGCCAGCTCACTACAGGGGACTAATGAAAAACTGTTTTTT. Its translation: CASSLQGTNEKLFF.

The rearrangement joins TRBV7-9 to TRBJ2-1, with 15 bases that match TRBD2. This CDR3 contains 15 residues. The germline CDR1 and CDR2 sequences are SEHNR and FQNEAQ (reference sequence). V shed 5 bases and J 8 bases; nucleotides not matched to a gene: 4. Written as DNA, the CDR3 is TGTGCCAGCAGCAGGACTAGCGGGGGGGGCGATGAGCAGTTCTTC. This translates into CASSRTSGGGDEQFF.

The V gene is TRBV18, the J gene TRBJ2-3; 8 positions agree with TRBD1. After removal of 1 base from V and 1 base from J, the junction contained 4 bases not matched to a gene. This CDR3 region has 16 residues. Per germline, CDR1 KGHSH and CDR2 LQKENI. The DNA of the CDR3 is TGTGCCAGCTCACCACGACAGGGGCCTCGCACAGATACGCAGTATTTT. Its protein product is CASSPRQGPRTDTQYF.

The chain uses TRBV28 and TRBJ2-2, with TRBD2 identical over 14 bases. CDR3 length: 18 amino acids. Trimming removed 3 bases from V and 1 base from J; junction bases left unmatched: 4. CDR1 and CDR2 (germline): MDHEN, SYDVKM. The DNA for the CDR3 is TGTGCCAGCAGTTTTTGGACTAGCGGGGGGCTGAACACCGGGGAGCTGTTTTTT. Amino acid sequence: CASSFWTSGGLNTGELFF. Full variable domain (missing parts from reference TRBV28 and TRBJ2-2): DVKVTQSSRYLVKRTGEKVFLECVQDMDHENMFWYRQDPGLGLRLIYFSYDVKMKEKGDIPEGYSVSREKKERFSLILESASTNQTSMYLCASSFWTSGGLNTGELFFGEGSRLTVL.

In DNA form, the CDR3 reads TGTGCCAGCAGCCTGGACAGGGGGATCTCCTACGAGCAGTACTTC. As protein: CASSLDRGISYEQYF. V gene TRBV5-4 combines with J gene TRBJ2-7, with 10 bases fitting TRBD1. The CDR3 spans 15 residues. The germline V gene has CDR1 SGHNT and CDR2 YYREEE (reference sequence). V was clipped by 4 bases and J by 0 bases; unmatched bases: 4.

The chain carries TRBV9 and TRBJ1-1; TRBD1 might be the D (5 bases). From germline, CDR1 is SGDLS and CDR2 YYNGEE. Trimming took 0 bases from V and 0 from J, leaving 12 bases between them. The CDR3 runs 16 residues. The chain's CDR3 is CASSVGGLGLNTEAFF. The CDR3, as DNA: TGTGCCAGCAGCGTAGGGGGACTTGGTCTGAACACTGAAGCTTTCTTT.

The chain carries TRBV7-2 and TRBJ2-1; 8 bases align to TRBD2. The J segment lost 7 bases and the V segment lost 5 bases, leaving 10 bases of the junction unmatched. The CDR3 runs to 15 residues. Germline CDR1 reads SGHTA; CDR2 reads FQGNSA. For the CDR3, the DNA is TGTGCCAGCAGCACACGGTCGCGGGGGGCGAATGAGCAGTTCTTC. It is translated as CASSTRSRGANEQFF.

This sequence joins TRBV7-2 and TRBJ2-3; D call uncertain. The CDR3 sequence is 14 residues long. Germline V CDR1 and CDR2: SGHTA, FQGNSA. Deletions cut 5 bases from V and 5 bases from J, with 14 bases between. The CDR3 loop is CASSNPGYLDTQYF. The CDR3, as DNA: TGTGCCAGCAGCAACCCCGGTTACTTAGATACGCAGTATTTT.

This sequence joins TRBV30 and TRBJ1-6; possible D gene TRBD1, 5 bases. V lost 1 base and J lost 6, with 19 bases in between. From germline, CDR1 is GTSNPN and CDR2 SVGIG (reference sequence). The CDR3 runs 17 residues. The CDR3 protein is CAWSARTLTYGNSPLHF. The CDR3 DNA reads TGTGCCTGGAGTGCCAGGACACTTACCTATGGTAATTCACCCCTCCACTTT.

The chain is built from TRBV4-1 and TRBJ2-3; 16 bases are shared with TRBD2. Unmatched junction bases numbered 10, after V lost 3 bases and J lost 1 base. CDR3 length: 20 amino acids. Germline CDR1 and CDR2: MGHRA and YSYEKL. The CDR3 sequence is CASSQPRGLAGGRGTDTQYF. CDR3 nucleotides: TGCGCCAGCAGCCAGCCTCGGGGACTAGCGGGGGGGCGGGGCACAGATACGCAGTATTTT.

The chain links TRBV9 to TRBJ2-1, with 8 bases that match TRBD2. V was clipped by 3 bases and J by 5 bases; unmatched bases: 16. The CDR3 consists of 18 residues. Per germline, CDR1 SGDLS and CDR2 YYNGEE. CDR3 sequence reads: CASSEWRRGGGPHNEQFF. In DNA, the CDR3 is TGTGCCAGCAGCGAGTGGAGGAGAGGCGGGGGGCCACACAATGAGCAGTTCTTC.

The DNA of the CDR3 is TGTGCCAGCAGCCACGTCCGGGACACCCAAGCCCGCTACGAGCAGTACTTC. This sequence encodes CASSHVRDTQARYEQYF. V is TRBV5-6 and J is TRBJ2-7; D is possibly TRBD1 (6 bases). The CDR3 extends over 17 amino acids. Trimming left V 4 bases short and J 3 bases short, with 23 bases between. CDR1 and CDR2 (germline): SGHDT, YYEEEE. The full variable domain, rest sourced from reference TRBV5-6 and TRBJ2-7, is DAGVTQSPTHLIKTRGQQVTLRCSPKSGHDTVSWYQQALGQGPQFIFQYYEEEERQRGNFPDRFSGHQFPNYSSELNVNALLLGDSALYLCASSHVRDTQARYEQYFGPGTRLTVT.

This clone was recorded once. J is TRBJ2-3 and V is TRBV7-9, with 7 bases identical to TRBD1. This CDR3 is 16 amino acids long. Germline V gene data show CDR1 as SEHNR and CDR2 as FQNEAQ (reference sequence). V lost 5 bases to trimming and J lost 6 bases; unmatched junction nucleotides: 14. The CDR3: CASSPWTGGFVDTQYF. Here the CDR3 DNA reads TGTGCCAGCAGCCCCTGGACAGGCGGCTTTGTGGATACGCAGTATTTT.

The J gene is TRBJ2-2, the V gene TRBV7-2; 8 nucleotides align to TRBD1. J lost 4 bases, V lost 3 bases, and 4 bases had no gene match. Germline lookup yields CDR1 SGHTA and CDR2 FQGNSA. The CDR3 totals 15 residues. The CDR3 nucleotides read TGTGCCAGCAGCTTCACGGACAGGGCCACCGGGGAGCTGTTTTTT. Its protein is CASSFTDRATGELFF.

CDR3 in amino acids: CASSLTAGGLRNTDTQYF. Written as DNA, the CDR3 is TGTGCCAGCAGCTTGACTGCGGGGGGGCTGCGGAACACAGATACGCAGTATTTT. The gene calls are TRBV7-2 and TRBJ2-3; 9 positions match TRBD2. The CDR3 sequence is 18 residues long. Germline V gene data show CDR1 as SGHTA and CDR2 as FQGNSA. V shed 3 bases and J 2 bases; nucleotides not matched to a gene: 12.

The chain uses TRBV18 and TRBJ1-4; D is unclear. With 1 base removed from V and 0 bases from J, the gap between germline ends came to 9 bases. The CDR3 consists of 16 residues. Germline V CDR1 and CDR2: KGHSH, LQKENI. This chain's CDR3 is CASSPQNFATNEKLFF. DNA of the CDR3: TGTGCCAGCTCACCACAGAACTTTGCAACTAATGAAAAACTGTTTTTT.

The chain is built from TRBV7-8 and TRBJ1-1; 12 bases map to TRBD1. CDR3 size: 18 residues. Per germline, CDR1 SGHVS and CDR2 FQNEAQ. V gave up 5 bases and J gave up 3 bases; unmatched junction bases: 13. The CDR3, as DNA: TGTGCCAGCAGCCTCGAGCCGGGACAGGGGGCCTTGTACACTGAAGCTTTCTTT. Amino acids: CASSLEPGQGALYTEAFF. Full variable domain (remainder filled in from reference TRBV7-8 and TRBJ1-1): GAGVSQSPRYKVAKRGQDVALRCDPISGHVSLFWYQQALGQGPEFLTYFQNEAQLDKSGLPSDRFFAERPEGSVSTLKIQRTQQEDSAVYLCASSLEPGQGALYTEAFFGQGTRLTVV.

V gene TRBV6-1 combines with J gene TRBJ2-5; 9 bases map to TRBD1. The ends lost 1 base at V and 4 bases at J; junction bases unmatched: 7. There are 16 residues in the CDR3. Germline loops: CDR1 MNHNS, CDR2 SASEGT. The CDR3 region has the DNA TGTGCCAGCAGTGAAGTAACGGGACAGGGCTCAGAGACCCAGTACTTC. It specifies CASSEVTGQGSETQYF.

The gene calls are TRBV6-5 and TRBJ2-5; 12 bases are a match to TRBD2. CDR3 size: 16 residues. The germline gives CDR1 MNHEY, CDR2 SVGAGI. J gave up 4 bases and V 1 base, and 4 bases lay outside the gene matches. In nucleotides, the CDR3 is TGTGCCAGCAGTTACTTCTCTAGCGGGGGGGGAGAGACCCAGTACTTC. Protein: CASSYFSSGGGETQYF.

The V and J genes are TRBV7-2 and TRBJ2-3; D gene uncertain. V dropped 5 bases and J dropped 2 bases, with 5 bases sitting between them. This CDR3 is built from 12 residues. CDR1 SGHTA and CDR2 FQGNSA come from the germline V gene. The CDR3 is CASSPYTDTQYF. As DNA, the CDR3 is TGTGCCAGCAGCCCCTACACAGATACGCAGTATTTT.

CDR3 nucleotide sequence: TGTGCCGCGCGTCGTAGCGGGGGTGGGACAGATACGCAGTATTTT. Its protein product is CAARRSGGGTDTQYF. The genes are TRBV27 and TRBJ2-3; TRBD2 agrees at 9 bases. This CDR3 is built from 15 residues. V trimming: 11 bases; J trimming: 3 bases; junction bases outside the gene matches: 12. Per the germline V gene, CDR1 is MNHEY and CDR2 is SMNVEV (reference sequence).

DNA for the CDR3: TGTGCCAGCAGTTGGAGGGGCATTCTATATGAGCAGTTCTTC. Encoded protein: CASSWRGILYEQFF. V gene TRBV27 combines with J gene TRBJ2-1, with D maybe TRBD2 (6 bases). The CDR3 is 14 amino acids. The germline gives CDR1 MNHEY, CDR2 SMNVEV (reference sequence). V lost 4 bases, J lost 8 bases, and 15 bases lay in between.

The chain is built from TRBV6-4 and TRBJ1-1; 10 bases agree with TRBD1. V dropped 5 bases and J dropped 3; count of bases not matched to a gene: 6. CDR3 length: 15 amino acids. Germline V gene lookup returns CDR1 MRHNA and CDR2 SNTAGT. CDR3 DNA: TGTGCCAGCAGTCGACAGGGGGCAGCGGACACTGAAGCTTTCTTT. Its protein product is CASSRQGAADTEAFF.

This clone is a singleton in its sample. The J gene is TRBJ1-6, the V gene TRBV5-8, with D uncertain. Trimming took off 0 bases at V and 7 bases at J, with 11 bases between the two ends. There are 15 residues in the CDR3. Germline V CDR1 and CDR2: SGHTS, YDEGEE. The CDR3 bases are TGTGCCAGCAGCTTGGCCTTAACAGCCAATTCACCCCTCCACTTT. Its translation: CASSLALTANSPLHF.

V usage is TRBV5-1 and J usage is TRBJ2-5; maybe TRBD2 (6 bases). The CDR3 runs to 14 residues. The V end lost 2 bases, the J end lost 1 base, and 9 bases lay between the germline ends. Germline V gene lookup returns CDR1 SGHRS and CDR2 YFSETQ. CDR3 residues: CASSFQGGQETQYF. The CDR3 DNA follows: TGCGCCAGCAGCTTCCAGGGAGGCCAAGAGACCCAGTACTTC.